This T cell receptor beta chain was documented in a study of vaccination effects on CD4 cells after COVID-19. The overall study: It was a median of 72 days after the second dose that post-vaccine samples were obtained. Supplemented with approximately 10 IU/ml IL-2 and 10 ug/ml peptides, a few million PBMC per well were kept in culture.

Study observations and caveats: Marked clonal contraction was seen in infection- and vaccine-induced clones late after vaccination.

Data came from immunoSEQ multiplex PCR; TCRdb stores just in-frame clones and leaves some out. Here the sample spans 40,000 to 45,000 clones, over 65% being singletons. V dropped 5 bases and J dropped 1 base, with 15 bases sitting between them. There are 17 residues in the CDR3. Germline V gene sequence: CDR1 SGHAT, CDR2 FQNNGV. Turning to this clone: Its antigen is currently unknown.

Scientists isolated CD4+ T cells after an approximately ten-day culture period ended. Infection with SARS-CoV-2 occurred in the person between March and December 2020, and PCR confirmed it. Two doses of either BNT162b2 or mRNA-1273 were given to each participant. It was on days 3 and 7 that half the medium was replaced with IL-2 medium. The specimen comprised CD4+ T cells from PBMCs cultured without peptide, sampled after COVID-19 vaccination. This sequence was found in a human donor who had a prior SARS-CoV-2 infection. This sequence joins TRBV11-2 and TRBJ2-6; D remains unclear. The CDR3 DNA is TGTGCCAGCAGCAAACCGCGGCGCTTTTCTGGGGCCAACGTCCTGACTTTC. It translates to CASSKPRRFSGANVLTF.